What follows are 11 T cell receptor beta chains derived from one specimen sequenced in a study of blood T cell repertoires in COVID-19. TCRdb keeps only in-frame clones here, not all; method: immunoSEQ multiplex PCR. The table shows about 140,000 clones, with about four fifths occurring only once. Source material: peripheral blood. Receptors were obtained from a human donor in a cohort sampled during active COVID-19.

The chain recombines TRBV5-1 with TRBJ2-1, with 8 nucleotides matching TRBD1. J was trimmed by 6 bases and V by 4 bases; bases with no gene match: 12. Looked up from germline, CDR1 is SGHRS and CDR2 is YFSETQ. The length of the CDR3 is 16 residues. This chain's CDR3 is CASSEQSGGAGNEQFF. The CDR3 nucleotides read TGCGCCAGCAGCGAGCAATCAGGGGGCGCGGGCAATGAGCAGTTCTTC.

This clone was observed a single time. V usage is TRBV27 and J usage is TRBJ1-2, with TRBD1 matching 8 bases. Per germline, CDR1 MNHEY and CDR2 SMNVEV (reference sequence). The CDR3 length is 17 residues. V was pared by 5 bases and J by 8 bases, with 19 bases of the junction left unmatched. The CDR3 DNA reads as TGTGCCAGCAGTCCGGGACAGGCCGGACTACCGCGTAAAGGCTACACCTTC. Its protein is CASSPGQAGLPRKGYTF.

The chain is built from TRBV6-5 and TRBJ2-1, with 9 nucleotides matching TRBD2. This CDR3 has 15 amino acids. V lost 5 bases, J lost 4 bases, and 6 bases stayed unmatched. Germline-derived CDR1 and CDR2 are MNHEY and SVGAGI. The CDR3 region is CASSTQRGAYNEQFF. For the CDR3, the DNA is TGTGCCAGCAGTACCCAGCGGGGGGCATACAATGAGCAGTTCTTC.

V and J are TRBV5-1 and TRBJ1-1; D gene uncertain. Trimming shortened V by 0 bases and J by 3 bases, and 6 bases separated the two germline ends. This CDR3 has 13 amino acids. Per germline, CDR1 SGHRS and CDR2 YFSETQ. In DNA, the CDR3 is TGCGCCAGCAGCTTGGAACCAGACACTGAAGCTTTCTTT. This sequence encodes CASSLEPDTEAFF.

This rearrangement joins TRBV4-3 to TRBJ2-3; D unresolved. Trimming stripped 5 bases from V and 6 bases from J, with 15 bases between. CDR3 length equals 14 residues. Looked up from germline, CDR1 is LGHNA and CDR2 is YSLEER. This CDR3 is CASSEGSAMDTQYF. The CDR3 nucleotides are TGCGCCAGCAGCGAAGGATCCGCGATGGATACGCAGTATTTT.

The genes are TRBV13 and TRBJ2-7, with 9 nucleotides matching TRBD2. The V segment lost 4 bases and the J segment 2 bases; nucleotides outside the gene matches: 9. Germline CDR1 reads PRHDT; CDR2 reads FYEKMQ (reference sequence). The CDR3 is 16 residues long. CDR3 coding DNA: TGTGCCAGCAGCTCTAATGCGGGGGGGGCAACCTACGAGCAGTACTTC. It codes for CASSSNAGGATYEQYF. Complete variable domain (other parts from reference TRBV13 and TRBJ2-7): AAGVIQSPRHLIKEKRETATLKCYPIPRHDTVYWYQQGPGQDPQFLISFYEKMQSDKGSIPDRFSAQQFSDYHSELNMSSLELGDSALYFCASSSNAGGATYEQYFGPGTRLTVT.

The chain employs TRBV9 and TRBJ2-5; TRBD2 aligns across 11 bases. There are 16 residues in the CDR3. V lost 6 bases and J lost 5; bases outside the gene matches: 12. The germline CDR1 and CDR2 sequences are SGDLS and YYNGEE. CDR3 DNA sequence: TGTGCCAGCACTGCTAGCGGGGGGTTAATAGTGGAGACCCAGTACTTC. Translation gives CASTASGGLIVETQYF.

This clone was counted once. The chain employs TRBV27 and TRBJ1-5; D is perhaps TRBD1 (6 bases). Trimming cost V 3 bases and J 5 bases, with 11 bases left between them. CDR3 size: 14 residues. Germline V CDR1 and CDR2: MNHEY, SMNVEV (reference sequence). The CDR3 DNA reads TGTGCCAGCAGTTTGAGGGGGTCCCATCAGCCCCAGCATTTT. This gives the protein CASSLRGSHQPQHF.

The chain carries TRBV27 and TRBJ2-7; TRBD2 matches 9 bases. The CDR3 totals 13 residues. Germline-derived CDR1 and CDR2 are MNHEY and SMNVEV (reference sequence). V gave up 3 bases and J gave up 4 bases; unmatched junction bases: 1. CDR3 sequence reads: CASSFSGGYEQYF. In DNA, the CDR3 is TGTGCCAGCAGTTTTAGCGGGGGTTACGAGCAGTACTTC.

This clone was counted once. The rearrangement joins TRBV28 to TRBJ2-2; 8 nucleotides match TRBD2. This CDR3 has 16 amino acids. Germline CDR1 is MDHEN and CDR2 is SYDVKM. The V segment lost 3 bases and the J segment 1 base; nucleotides outside the gene matches: 4. The CDR3 nucleotides read TGTGCCAGCAGTTTTGGCGGGGGGCAGAACACCGGGGAGCTGTTTTTT. Translation: CASSFGGGQNTGELFF.

The J gene is TRBJ1-1, the V gene TRBV9, with unresolved D. This CDR3 has 13 residues. Per the germline V gene, CDR1 is SGDLS and CDR2 is YYNGEE. V lost 2 bases to trimming and J lost 0 bases, with 5 bases between them. CDR3 in amino acids: CASSVKMNTEAFF. CDR3 DNA: TGTGCCAGCAGCGTTAAAATGAACACTGAAGCTTTCTTT.